A single TCR beta chain is shown here with its context. These data originate in a study of T cells in Graves' hyperthyroidism and ophthalmopathy. J was trimmed by 6 bases and V by 9 bases; bases with no gene match: 7. The CDR3 consists of 14 residues. Per the germline V gene, CDR1 is KGHDR and CDR2 is SFDVKD. Amplified TCR beta CDR3 regions derived from RNA transcripts. When the TCR CDR3 underwent first-round RT-PCR, the HTBI primer set was used. TCRdb used MiXCR to reprocess the multiplex PCR reads, holding one entry per CDR3 protein. The table lists 400,000 to 450,000 distinct CDR3 sequences, about 15% of them singletons.

The clonotype originates from a man younger than 30 with Graves' ophthalmopathy. The chain employs TRBV24-1 and TRBJ1-5; 10 positions agree with TRBD1. The sample comprised blood. The CDR3 sequence: CATRPGTGAQPQHF. The CDR3 DNA follows: TGTGCCACCCGCCCCGGGACAGGGGCTCAGCCCCAGCATTTT.